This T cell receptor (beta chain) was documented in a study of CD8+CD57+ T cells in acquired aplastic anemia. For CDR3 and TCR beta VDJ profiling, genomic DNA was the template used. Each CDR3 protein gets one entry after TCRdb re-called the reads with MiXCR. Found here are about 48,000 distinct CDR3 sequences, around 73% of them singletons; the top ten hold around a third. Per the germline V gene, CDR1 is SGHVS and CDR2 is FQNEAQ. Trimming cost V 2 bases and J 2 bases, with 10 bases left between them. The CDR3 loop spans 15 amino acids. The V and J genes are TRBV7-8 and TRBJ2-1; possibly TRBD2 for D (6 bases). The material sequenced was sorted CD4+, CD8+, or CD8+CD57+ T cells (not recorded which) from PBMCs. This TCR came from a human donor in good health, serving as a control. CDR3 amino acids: CASSLNAGPYNEQFF. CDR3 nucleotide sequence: TGTGCCAGCAGCTTAAATGCGGGGCCCTACAATGAGCAGTTCTTC.